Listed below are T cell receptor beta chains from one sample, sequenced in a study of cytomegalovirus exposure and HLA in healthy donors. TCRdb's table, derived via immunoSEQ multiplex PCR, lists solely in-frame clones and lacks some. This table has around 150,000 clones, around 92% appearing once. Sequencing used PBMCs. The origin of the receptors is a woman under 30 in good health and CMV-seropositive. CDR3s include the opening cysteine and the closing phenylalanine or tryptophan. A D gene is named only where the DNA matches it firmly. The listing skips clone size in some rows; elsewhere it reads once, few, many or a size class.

TGTGCCAGCAGCGTAAGCGGGGACGGGAATCAGCCCCAGCATTTT	CASSVSGDGNQPQHF	NA	TRBV9	TRBJ1-5	NA
TGTGCCAGCAGCGTAGTAGGACAGGGTGGGGCAGATACGCAGTATTTT	CASSVVGQGGADTQYF	NA	TRBV9	TRBJ2-3	TRBD1
TGTGCCAGCAGCTGGGGAGGAGGAGGTGAAAAACTGTTTTTT	CASSWGGGGEKLFF	NA	TRBV7-6	TRBJ1-4	NA
TGTGCCAGCAGTTTAGAAACCGGGACAGGGAACTACGAGCAGTACTTC	CASSLETGTGNYEQYF	NA	TRBV28	TRBJ2-7	TRBD1
TGTGCCAGCAGTTTCCCGGGACAAGTACAAGCTTTCTTT	CASSFPGQVQAFF	NA	TRBV6-5	TRBJ1-1	NA
TGTGCCAGCAGCTACGGACAGGTCGAGCAGTACTTC	CASSYGQVEQYF	once	TRBV5-6	TRBJ2-7	TRBD1
TGTGCCAGTAGATCGGCGGGGAGGCTCAGCGATGAGCAGTTCTTC	CASRSAGRLSDEQFF	once	TRBV5-4	TRBJ2-1	NA
TGTGCCAGCAGTTTTGGGGGGGTTGGCTACAATGAGCAGTTCTTC	CASSFGGVGYNEQFF	NA	TRBV27	TRBJ2-1	TRBD2
TGCGCCAGCAGCCACCCGGGACTAGCGGGAGCTTACGAGCAGTACTTC	CASSHPGLAGAYEQYF	NA	TRBV5-1	TRBJ2-7	TRBD2
TGTGCCAGCAGCTTATCGGGGAATGGCTACACCTTC	CASSLSGNGYTF	NA	TRBV7-9	TRBJ1-2	NA
TGTGCCAGCTCACCGACCTGGGGAGTGAACACTGAAGCTTTCTTT	CASSPTWGVNTEAFF	NA	TRBV18	TRBJ1-1	NA
TGTGCCAGCAGCCCGCCCGGGACAGGGGACAATGAGCAGTTCTTC	CASSPPGTGDNEQFF	NA	TRBV7-9	TRBJ2-1	TRBD1
TGTGCCAGCAATGAGCCTAGCGGCCCCGATACGCAGTATTTT	CASNEPSGPDTQYF	NA	TRBV6-6	TRBJ2-3	TRBD2
TGTGCCAGCAGCACCCTAGACGGTGGAAGGGAGACCCAGTACTTC	CASSTLDGGRETQYF	NA	TRBV7-8	TRBJ2-5	NA
TGCGCCAGCAGTGATGGGAGCGGAGAGACCCAGTACTTC	CASSDGSGETQYF	NA	TRBV10-1	TRBJ2-5	NA
TGTGCCAGCAGCCGCGAGGGGGTTAGCAATCAGCCCCAGCATTTT	CASSREGVSNQPQHF	NA	TRBV11-2	TRBJ1-5	NA
TGCGCCAGCAGTGAGCGGGGACAGAGCCATAGCAATCAGCCCCAGCATTTT	CASSERGQSHSNQPQHF	few	TRBV10-1	TRBJ1-5	TRBD1
TGTGCCAGCAGTGCTTCGGCGGGAGGGGTCTACGAGCAGTACTTC	CASSASAGGVYEQYF	NA	TRBV2	TRBJ2-7	TRBD2
TGTGCCAGCTCACCACGAAGACTAGCGGGAAGCAATGAGCAGTTCTTC	CASSPRRLAGSNEQFF	few	TRBV18	TRBJ2-1	TRBD2
TGTGCCAGCAGATCAGGCTCTGTTAACTATGGCTACACCTTC	CASRSGSVNYGYTF	NA	TRBV6-5	TRBJ1-2	NA
TGCGCCAGCAGCTTGGAAGGCGGCTCCACCGGGGAGCTGTTTTTT	CASSLEGGSTGELFF	NA	TRBV5-1	TRBJ2-2	NA
TGTGCCAGCTCACCAGGTAGGGGGCGCGACTATGGCTACACCTTC	CASSPGRGRDYGYTF	once	TRBV18	TRBJ1-2	TRBD1
TGTGCGACCGAGTCGAGCAGGAAAAACACCGGGGAGCTGTTTTTT	CATESSRKNTGELFF	NA	TRBV5-6	TRBJ2-2	NA
TGTGCCATCAAGGATAGGGCGACCGGCGGGAGAACAGATACGCAGTATTTT	CAIKDRATGGRTDTQYF	NA	TRBV10-3	TRBJ2-3	TRBD2
TGCAGTGTCGCGGCGAACACTGAAGCTTTCTTT	CSVAANTEAFF	NA	TRBV20-1	TRBJ1-1	NA
TGTGCCAGCAGCCAAGGAATTCTTGAGGGCTCCTACGAGCAGTACTTC	CASSQGILEGSYEQYF	NA	TRBV4-2	TRBJ2-7	NA
TGTGCCTGGAGTGGGACAGGGGGTGGCTACACCTTC	CAWSGTGGGYTF	NA	TRBV30	TRBJ1-2	TRBD1
TGCGCCAGCAGCCGATCGACAGGGACCTACGAGCAGTACTTC	CASSRSTGTYEQYF	NA	TRBV5-1	TRBJ2-7	TRBD1
TGCGCCAGCAGCTTGATGGGGAGGTCAGATACGCAGTATTTT	CASSLMGRSDTQYF	NA	TRBV5-1	TRBJ2-3	NA
TGTGTACCAGAACCGGGACAGGGAAGCAATCAGCCCCAGCATTTT	CVPEPGQGSNQPQHF	NA	TRBV19	TRBJ1-5	TRBD1
TGTGCCAGCAGCTTAGCGGATTTGTGGGGACAGGGTAATGAAAAACTGTTTTTT	CASSLADLWGQGNEKLFF	NA	TRBV7-9	TRBJ1-4	TRBD1
TGCGCCAGCAGCCCGAGACAGGGTTCCGTTTTGCTCAGCACTGAAGCTTTCTTT	CASSPRQGSVLLSTEAFF	NA	TRBV4-1	TRBJ1-1	TRBD1
TGCGCCAGCAGCCTCGATAACATCCAAGAGACCCAGTACTTC	CASSLDNIQETQYF	once	TRBV4-1	TRBJ2-5	NA
TGTGCCAGCAGTTACCCTTCGGAGTACGAGCAGTACTTC	CASSYPSEYEQYF	NA	TRBV6-6	TRBJ2-7	NA
TGTGCCAGCAGCGTAGAAGGGGTTGTGGACAATGAGCAGTTCTTC	CASSVEGVVDNEQFF	NA	TRBV9	TRBJ2-1	NA
TGCGCCAGCAGCATACAGGGAAGGCTTTTCGAGACCCAGTACTTC	CASSIQGRLFETQYF	NA	TRBV5-1	TRBJ2-5	NA
TGTGCCAGCAGCACCGGGACAGGTTTAGTGAACACTGAAGCTTTCTTT	CASSTGTGLVNTEAFF	once	TRBV7-9	TRBJ1-1	TRBD1
TGTGCCAGCAGCAAGACGGCAGGCACCATATATTTT	CASSKTAGTIYF	NA	TRBV2	TRBJ1-3	NA
TGTGCCAGCAGTGACGGTTGGAATGAGCAGTTCTTC	CASSDGWNEQFF	NA	TRBV2	TRBJ2-1	NA
TGTGCCAGCAGTCCTGGGGGGGGCTGGGAGACCCAGTACTTC	CASSPGGGWETQYF	NA	TRBV6-4	TRBJ2-5	NA
TGTGCCAGCAGCTTACCGGGACAGGTAAGCTCCTACGAGCAGTACTTC	CASSLPGQVSSYEQYF	NA	TRBV7-8	TRBJ2-7	TRBD1
TGTGCCAGCAGCTTAAGTAGGGGAAGGGAGCCCCAGCATTTT	CASSLSRGREPQHF	few	TRBV13	TRBJ1-5	NA